This T cell receptor beta chain emerged from a study of CD8 T cells in ankylosing spondylitis. General study findings and limits: Past studies reported some motif variants in reactive arthritis synovial fluid and blood. Clones linked to disease, bearing a CD8+ phenotype, were relatively rare in peripheral blood. Characteristic, it appeared, of ankylosing spondylitis blood was a TCR beta motif of about eight highly homologous variants. The authors reported significant enrichment of disease-linked clones in matched ankylosing spondylitis synovial fluid.

CDR3 size: 14 residues. V was trimmed by 6 bases and J by 1 base, leaving 12 bases between them. The germline V gene has CDR1 MNHEY and CDR2 SVGAGI. As for this clonotype: What it binds is not known.

Quantitative 5'-RACE was performed with molecular barcodes, and it yielded the TCR beta libraries. TCRdb reanalysed the 5' RACE reads using MiXCR and keeps one entry per CDR3 protein. The sample carries some 700,000 distinct CDR3 sequences, under 20% recorded once. Sequencing input: blood, either unsorted or a sorted T cell fraction (not recorded which). The receptor was isolated from a male donor with ankylosing spondylitis. The chain joins TRBV6-5 to TRBJ1-1; D remains unclear. This CDR3 reads CASSFLRGNTEAFF. For the CDR3, the DNA is TGTGCCAGCAGCTTTCTCCGGGGGAACACTGAAGCTTTCTTT.